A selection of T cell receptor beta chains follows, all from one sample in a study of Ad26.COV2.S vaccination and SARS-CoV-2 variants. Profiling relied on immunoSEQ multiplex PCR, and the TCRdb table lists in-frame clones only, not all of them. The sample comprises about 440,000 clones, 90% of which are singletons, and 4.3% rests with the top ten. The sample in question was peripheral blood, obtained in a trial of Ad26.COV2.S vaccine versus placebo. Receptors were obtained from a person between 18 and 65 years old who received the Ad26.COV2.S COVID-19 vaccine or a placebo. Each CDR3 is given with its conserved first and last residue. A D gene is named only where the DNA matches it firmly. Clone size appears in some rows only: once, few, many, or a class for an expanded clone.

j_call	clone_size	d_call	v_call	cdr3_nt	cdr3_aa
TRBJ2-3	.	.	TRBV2	TGTGCCAGCCAGCGTAGCACAGATACGCAGTATTTT	CASQRSTDTQYF
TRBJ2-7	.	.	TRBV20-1	TGCAGTGCTAGTCCCGGGAGCTACGAGCAGTACTTC	CSASPGSYEQYF
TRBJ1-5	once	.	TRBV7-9	TGTGCCAGCGGGGACGGCAATCAGCCCCAGCATTTT	CASGDGNQPQHF
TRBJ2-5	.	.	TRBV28	TGTGCCAGCGGGGAGGGAACGGGACAGCAAGAGACCCAGTACTTC	CASGEGTGQQETQYF
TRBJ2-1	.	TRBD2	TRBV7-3	TGTGCCAGCAGCTTAGGACTAGCGACATACAATGAGCAGTTCTTC	CASSLGLATYNEQFF
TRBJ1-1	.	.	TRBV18	TGTGCCAGCTCACCAACGCTAAACACTGAAGCTTTCTTT	CASSPTLNTEAFF
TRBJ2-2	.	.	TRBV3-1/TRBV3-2	TGTGCCAGCAGCCACCTACTAGCTAAGCGGGGGGAGCTGTTTTTT	CASSHLLAKRGELFF
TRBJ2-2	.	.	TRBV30	TGTGCCTGGAGGGAAATCGGGGAGCTGTTTTTT	CAWREIGELFF
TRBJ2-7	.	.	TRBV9	TGTGCCAGCAGCCCCTCTAGCTCCCCCTCCTACGAGCAGTACTTC	CASSPSSSPSYEQYF
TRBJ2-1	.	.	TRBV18	TGTGCCAGCTCACCGTTCGGCAATGAGCAGTTCTTC	CASSPFGNEQFF
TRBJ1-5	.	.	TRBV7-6	TGTGCCAGCAGCTACAGGGGCAATCAGCCCCAGCATTTT	CASSYRGNQPQHF
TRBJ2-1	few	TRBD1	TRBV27	TGTGCCAGCGCTTTGGTAGGACAGGGGGCGTCGTACAATGAGCAGTTCTTC	CASALVGQGASYNEQFF
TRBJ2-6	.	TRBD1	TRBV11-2	TGTGCCAGCAGCCCCGGAACAGGGGTGGCCTCTGGGGCCAACGTCCTGACTTTC	CASSPGTGVASGANVLTF
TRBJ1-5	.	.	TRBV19	TGTGCCAGTAGTATGGTGGGACCGGGGTTTTATAGCAATCAGCCCCAGCATTTT	CASSMVGPGFYSNQPQHF
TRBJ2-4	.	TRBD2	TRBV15	TGTGCCACCAGCCCCGTGCGTTCGGGAGGAGAAAAGTACTTC	CATSPVRSGGEKYF
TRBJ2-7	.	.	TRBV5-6	TGTGCCAGCAGCTTCAACTACGAGCAGTACTTC	CASSFNYEQYF
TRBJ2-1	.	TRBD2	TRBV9	TGTGCCAGCAGCGAGAGCGGGAGTCCCTACAATGAGCAGTTCTTC	CASSESGSPYNEQFF
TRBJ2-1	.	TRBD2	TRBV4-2	TGTGCCAGCAGCCCCGTGGGAGCGGGAGAATACAATGAGCAGTTCTTC	CASSPVGAGEYNEQFF
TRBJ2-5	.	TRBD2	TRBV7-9	TGTGCCAGCAGCTTAGCCCCTCTAGCGGGAGGGCCGGAGACCCAGTACTTC	CASSLAPLAGGPETQYF
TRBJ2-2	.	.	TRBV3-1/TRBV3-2	TGTGCCAGCAGCCAATTAGGCGGGGCCGGGGAGCTGTTTTTT	CASSQLGGAGELFF
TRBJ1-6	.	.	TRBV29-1	TGCAGCGTGAGAGAGACACCATATAATTCACCCCTCCACTTT	CSVRETPYNSPLHF
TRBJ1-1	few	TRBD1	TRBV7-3	TGTGCCAGCAGCCCCCTCGGGTCTCCCAGGGGGACTGAAGCTTTCTTT	CASSPLGSPRGTEAFF
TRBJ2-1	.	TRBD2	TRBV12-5	TGTGCTAGTGGTTTGGTACAAGGCGGGAGTGGTGAGCAGTTCTTC	CASGLVQGGSGEQFF
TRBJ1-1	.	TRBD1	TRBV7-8	TGTGCCAGCAGCGAGACAGGGGTGCGCACTGAAGCTTTCTTT	CASSETGVRTEAFF
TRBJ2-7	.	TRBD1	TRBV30	TGTGCCTGGACCTTCAGGGGGCTCTCCTACGAGCAGTACTTC	CAWTFRGLSYEQYF
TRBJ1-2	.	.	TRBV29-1	TGCAGCGTTGAAGAGGGGTATGGCTACACCTTC	CSVEEGYGYTF
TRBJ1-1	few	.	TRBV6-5	TGTGCCAGCAGTTACGGGTACGGGGGTCGGAACACTGAAGCTTTCTTT	CASSYGYGGRNTEAFF
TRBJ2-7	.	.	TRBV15	TGTGCCACCAGCATTAATCTCGGGGAGACCGCCTACGAGCAGTACTTC	CATSINLGETAYEQYF
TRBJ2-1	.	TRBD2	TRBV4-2	TGTGCCAGCAGCCCCCAGGCCCTAGCGGGAGCTAATGAGCAGTTCTTC	CASSPQALAGANEQFF
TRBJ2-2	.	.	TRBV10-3	TGTGCCATCAGTGGGAACACCGGGGAGCTGTTTTTT	CAISGNTGELFF
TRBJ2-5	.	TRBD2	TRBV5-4	TGTGCCAGCAGCTCGAGCGGGAGTTGGAGGGAGACCCAGTACTTC	CASSSSGSWRETQYF
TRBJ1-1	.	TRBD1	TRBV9	TGTGCCAGCAGCGCCGGACAGGGGGCGTGGAACACTGAAGCTTTCTTT	CASSAGQGAWNTEAFF
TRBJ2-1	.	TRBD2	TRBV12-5	TGTGCTAGTGGTCCCGGGACTAGCGCCGACAATGAGCAGTTCTTC	CASGPGTSADNEQFF
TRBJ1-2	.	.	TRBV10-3	TGTGCCATCAGTGCACTTGGGGAATCGTCCGGCTACACCTTC	CAISALGESSGYTF
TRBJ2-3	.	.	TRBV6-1	TGTGCCACGTCCCCAGGGGTTCAGGTCACAGATACGCAGTATTTT	CATSPGVQVTDTQYF
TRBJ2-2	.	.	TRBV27	TGTGCCAGCAGTTTATTCCGGCAGGGAGGAAGGGCCGGGGAGCTGTTTTTT	CASSLFRQGGRAGELFF